The clone carrying this T cell receptor (beta chain) was counted only a few times. A second PCR, run for roughly 7 to 11 cycles, used a sample-barcoded 5' primer plus a J-beta primer mix. Each CDR3 protein is one row after TCRdb ran MiXCR on the 5' RACE reads. The sample shows 1,500,000 or so distinct CDR3 sequences, roughly two fifths of them seen only once. The data originate from a study of blood T cells in healthy people across ages. The V gene's germline CDR1 is SGDLS and CDR2 YYNGEE. Trimming shortened V by 3 bases and J by 9 bases, and 11 bases separated the two germline ends. The CDR3 is 12 amino acids. Donors were systemically healthy Caucasian individuals from Russia aged about 6 to 95 years.

This chain links TRBV9 with TRBJ2-3; D possibly corresponds to TRBD1 (6 bases). The source of this sequence is a woman aged 18-29 years in good health. Material for sequencing was blood. Here the CDR3 reads CASSDPTGTQYF. The CDR3, as DNA: TGTGCCAGCAGCGATCCTACAGGGACGCAGTATTTT.